Sequencing of this TCR beta chain was carried out in a study of cytomegalovirus exposure and HLA in healthy donors. A multiplex PCR was run with 60 Vbeta primers and 13 Jbeta primers. Profiling relied on immunoSEQ multiplex PCR, and the TCRdb table lists in-frame clones only, not all of them. The sample holds tens of thousands of clones; 63% are singletons and the top ten take around 6.3%. Study observations and caveats: The authors listed some 150 TCR beta chains as cytomegalovirus-associated.

In regard to this clone: As yet, its antigen is unknown.

Germline lookup yields CDR1 MNHNS and CDR2 SASEGT. J gave up 7 bases and V 5 bases, and 4 bases lay outside the gene matches. This CDR3 spans 12 amino acids. The V call is TRBV6-1, the J call TRBJ1-1; TRBD1 aligns across 7 bases. Sample: PBMCs. The clonotype was recovered from a woman aged 25 to 45 in good health and CMV-seronegative. The CDR3 bases are TGTGCCAGCAGTCCGGACAGGCTTGAAGCTTTCTTT. Encoded protein: CASSPDRLEAFF.